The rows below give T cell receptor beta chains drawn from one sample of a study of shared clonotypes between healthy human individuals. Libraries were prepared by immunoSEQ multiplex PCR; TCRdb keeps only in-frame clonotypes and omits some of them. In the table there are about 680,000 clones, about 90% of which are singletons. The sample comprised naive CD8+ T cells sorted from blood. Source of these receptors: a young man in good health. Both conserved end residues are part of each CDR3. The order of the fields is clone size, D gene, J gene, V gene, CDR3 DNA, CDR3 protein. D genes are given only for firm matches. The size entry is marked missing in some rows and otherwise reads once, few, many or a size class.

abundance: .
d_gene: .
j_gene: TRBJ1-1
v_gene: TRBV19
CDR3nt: TGTGCCAGTAGGCAAGTCCAAGGGGAAGCTTTCTTT
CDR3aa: CASRQVQGEAFF

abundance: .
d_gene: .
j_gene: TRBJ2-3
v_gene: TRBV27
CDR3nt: TGTGCCAGCAGTTTTGTTGGAAACACAGATACGCAGTATTTT
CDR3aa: CASSFVGNTDTQYF

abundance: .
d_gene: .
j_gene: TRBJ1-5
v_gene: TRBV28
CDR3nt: TGTGCCAGCAGTTTAGTCGCAGGGACTCAGCCCCAGCATTTT
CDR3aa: CASSLVAGTQPQHF

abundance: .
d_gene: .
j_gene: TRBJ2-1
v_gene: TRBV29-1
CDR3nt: TGCAGCGCGGCGGGCGGAAGTTACAATGAGCAGTTCTTC
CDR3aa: CSAAGGSYNEQFF

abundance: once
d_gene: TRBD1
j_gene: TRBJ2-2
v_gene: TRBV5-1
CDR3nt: TGCGCCAGCAATACAGACAGGGGCGACACCGGGGAGCTGTTTTTT
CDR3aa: CASNTDRGDTGELFF

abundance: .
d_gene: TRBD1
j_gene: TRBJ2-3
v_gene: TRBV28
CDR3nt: TGTGCCAGCAGTTTAATCCCCAATGGGCCAGGGGGAACAGATACGCAGTATTTT
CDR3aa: CASSLIPNGPGGTDTQYF

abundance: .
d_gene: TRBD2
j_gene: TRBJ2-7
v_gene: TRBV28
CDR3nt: TGTGCCAGCAGTTTAGGACTAGCGTCTACCTACGAGCAGTACTTC
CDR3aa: CASSLGLASTYEQYF

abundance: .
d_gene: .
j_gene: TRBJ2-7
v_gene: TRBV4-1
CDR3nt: TGCGCCAGCAGCCAAGATCGCGGGACAGACTCCATCTACGAGCAGTACTTC
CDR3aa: CASSQDRGTDSIYEQYF

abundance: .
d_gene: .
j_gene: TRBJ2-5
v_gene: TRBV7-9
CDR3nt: TGTGCCAGCAGCTTACTGACCGAACAAGAGACCCAGTACTTC
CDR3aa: CASSLLTEQETQYF

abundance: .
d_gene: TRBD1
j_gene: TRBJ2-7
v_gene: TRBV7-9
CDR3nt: TGTGCCAGCGGGACAGGGCCCTACGAGCAGTACTTC
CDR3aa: CASGTGPYEQYF

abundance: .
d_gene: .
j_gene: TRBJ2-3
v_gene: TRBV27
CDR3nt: TGTGCCAGCAGTTTGCTGAGGAGTAGCGGCACAGATACGCAGTATTTT
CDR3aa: CASSLLRSSGTDTQYF

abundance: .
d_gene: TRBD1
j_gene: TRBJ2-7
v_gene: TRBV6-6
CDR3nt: TGTGCCAGCAGTTACGGGGACAGGGTCACCTCCGAGCAGTACTTC
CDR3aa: CASSYGDRVTSEQYF

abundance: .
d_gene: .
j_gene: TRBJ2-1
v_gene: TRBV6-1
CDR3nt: TGTGCCAGCAGCGAAGGAGGGTGGGGGATCAATGAGCAGTTCTTC
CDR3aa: CASSEGGWGINEQFF

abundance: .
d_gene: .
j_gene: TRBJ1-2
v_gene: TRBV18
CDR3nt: TGTGCCAGCTCACAATACACCGCCGGAAGGGAGGACTATGGCTACACCTTC
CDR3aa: CASSQYTAGREDYGYTF

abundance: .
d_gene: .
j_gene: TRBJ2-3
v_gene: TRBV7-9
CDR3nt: TGTGCCAGCAGCCCACCGGGAGCGGAGAATACGCAGTATTTT
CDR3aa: CASSPPGAENTQYF

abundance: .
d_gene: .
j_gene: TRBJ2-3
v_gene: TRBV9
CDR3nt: TGTGCCAGCAGCCCCCAGCCTAGCACAGATACGCAGTATTTT
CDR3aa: CASSPQPSTDTQYF

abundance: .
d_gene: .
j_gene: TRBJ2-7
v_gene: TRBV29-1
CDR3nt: TGCAGCGTTGATCGCACTGACTCCTACGAGCAGTACTTC
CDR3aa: CSVDRTDSYEQYF

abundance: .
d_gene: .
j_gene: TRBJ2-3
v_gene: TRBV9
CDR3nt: TGTGCCAGCAGCGGCGACTTTGATACGCAGTATTTT
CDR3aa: CASSGDFDTQYF

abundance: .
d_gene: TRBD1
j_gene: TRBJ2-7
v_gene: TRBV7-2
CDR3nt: TGTGCCAGCAGTCCCTTTCGACAGGGGGTTTCCTACGAGCAGTACTTC
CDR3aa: CASSPFRQGVSYEQYF

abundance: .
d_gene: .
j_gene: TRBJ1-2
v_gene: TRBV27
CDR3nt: TGTGCCAGCAGTTTAGACCCGGGCAGCTCCTATGGCTACACCTTC
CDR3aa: CASSLDPGSSYGYTF

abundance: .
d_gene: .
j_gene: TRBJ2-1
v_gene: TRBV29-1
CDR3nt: TGCAGCGTCCTACTAGCCACCTACAATGAGCAGTTCTTC
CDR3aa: CSVLLATYNEQFF

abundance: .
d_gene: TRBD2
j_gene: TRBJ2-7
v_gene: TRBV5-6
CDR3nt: TGTGCCAGCAGCTTATTTGGGACTAGCGAGTACGAGCAGTACTTC
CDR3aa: CASSLFGTSEYEQYF

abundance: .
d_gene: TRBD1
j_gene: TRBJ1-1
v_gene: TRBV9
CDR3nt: TGTGCCAGCAGCGCCGTGACAGGGGCCCTGAACACTGAAGCTTTCTTT
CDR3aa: CASSAVTGALNTEAFF

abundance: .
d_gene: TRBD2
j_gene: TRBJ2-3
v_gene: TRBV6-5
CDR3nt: TGTGCCAGCAGTCAGGGACTATCAGGCACAGATACGCAGTATTTT
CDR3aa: CASSQGLSGTDTQYF

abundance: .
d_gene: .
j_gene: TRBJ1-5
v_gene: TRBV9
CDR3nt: TGTGCCAGCAGCCCGGGAGCTGGGGTGGGCAATCAGCCCCAGCATTTT
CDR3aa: CASSPGAGVGNQPQHF

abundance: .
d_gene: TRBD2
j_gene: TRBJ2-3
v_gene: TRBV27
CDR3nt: TGTGCCAGCAGTTTATTGGTAGCGGGGGGAGGGACAGATACGCAGTATTTT
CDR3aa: CASSLLVAGGGTDTQYF

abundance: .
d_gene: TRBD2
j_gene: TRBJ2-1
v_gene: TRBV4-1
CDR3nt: TGCGCCAGCAGCCAAGGCCCAGCGGGAGTGGACTACAATGAGCAGTTCTTC
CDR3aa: CASSQGPAGVDYNEQFF

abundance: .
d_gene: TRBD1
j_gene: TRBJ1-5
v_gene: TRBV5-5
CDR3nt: TGTGCCAGCAGCTTAGGGACAGAACTGTATAGCAATCAGCCCCAGCATTTT
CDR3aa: CASSLGTELYSNQPQHF

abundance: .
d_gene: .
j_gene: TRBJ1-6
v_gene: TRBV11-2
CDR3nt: TGTGCCAGCAGCTCAGAAAATTCACCCCTCCACTTT
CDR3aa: CASSSENSPLHF

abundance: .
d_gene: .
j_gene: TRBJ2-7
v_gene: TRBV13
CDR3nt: TGTGCCAGCAGCTTAAGCAGGCAGCACTTCGAGCAGTACTTC
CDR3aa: CASSLSRQHFEQYF

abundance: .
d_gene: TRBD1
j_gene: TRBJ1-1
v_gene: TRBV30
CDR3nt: TGTGCCTGTCAGGGACAGCGGAACACTGAAGCTTTCTTT
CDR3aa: CACQGQRNTEAFF

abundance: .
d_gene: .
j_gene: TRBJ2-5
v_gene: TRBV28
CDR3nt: TGTGCCAGCAGTCCTCAGAAGGGTCAAGAGACCCAGTACTTC
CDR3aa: CASSPQKGQETQYF

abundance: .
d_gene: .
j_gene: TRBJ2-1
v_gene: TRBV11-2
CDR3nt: TGTGCCAGCAGCTACGGCGGGGCCAGTGAGCAGTTCTTC
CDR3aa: CASSYGGASEQFF

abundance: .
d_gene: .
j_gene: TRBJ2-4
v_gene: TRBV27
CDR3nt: TGTGCCAGCAGTTCCCGAGCCGGCGGCGACATTCAGTACTTC
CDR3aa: CASSSRAGGDIQYF

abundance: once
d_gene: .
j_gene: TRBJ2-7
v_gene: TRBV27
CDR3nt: TGTGCCAGCAGTTTAACCGGGAATCGCGAGCAGTACTTC
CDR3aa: CASSLTGNREQYF

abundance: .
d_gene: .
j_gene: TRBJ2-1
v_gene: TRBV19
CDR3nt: TGTGCCAGTAGCAGCGAGTACAGCTCCTACAATGAGCAGTTCTTC
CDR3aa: CASSSEYSSYNEQFF

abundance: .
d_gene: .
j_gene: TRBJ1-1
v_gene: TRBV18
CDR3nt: TGTGCCAGCTCACCACTGGAGAACACTGAAGCTTTCTTT
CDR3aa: CASSPLENTEAFF

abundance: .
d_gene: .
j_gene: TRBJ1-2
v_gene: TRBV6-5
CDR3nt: TGTGCCAGCAGTTACCTGGAGGAACAGGGCCTCACCTTC
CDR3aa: CASSYLEEQGLTF

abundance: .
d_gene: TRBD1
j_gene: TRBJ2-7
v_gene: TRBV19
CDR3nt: TGTGCCAGTAGCGGGACAGGCGCTACCTACGAGCAGTACTTC
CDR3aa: CASSGTGATYEQYF

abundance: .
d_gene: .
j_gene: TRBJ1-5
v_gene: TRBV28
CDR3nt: TGTGCCAGCAGTTTGGGCCCGGGTGGCAATCAGCCCCAGCATTTT
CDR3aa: CASSLGPGGNQPQHF

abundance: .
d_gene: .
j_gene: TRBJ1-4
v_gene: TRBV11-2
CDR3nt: TGTGCCAGCAGCGCGACAGCCCCAGTTGCTACAGAAAAACTGTTTTTT
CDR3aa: CASSATAPVATEKLFF

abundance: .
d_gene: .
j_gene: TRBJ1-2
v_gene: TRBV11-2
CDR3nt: TGTGCCAGCAGCTTATGGCAGGGCGATGGCTACACCTTC
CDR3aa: CASSLWQGDGYTF